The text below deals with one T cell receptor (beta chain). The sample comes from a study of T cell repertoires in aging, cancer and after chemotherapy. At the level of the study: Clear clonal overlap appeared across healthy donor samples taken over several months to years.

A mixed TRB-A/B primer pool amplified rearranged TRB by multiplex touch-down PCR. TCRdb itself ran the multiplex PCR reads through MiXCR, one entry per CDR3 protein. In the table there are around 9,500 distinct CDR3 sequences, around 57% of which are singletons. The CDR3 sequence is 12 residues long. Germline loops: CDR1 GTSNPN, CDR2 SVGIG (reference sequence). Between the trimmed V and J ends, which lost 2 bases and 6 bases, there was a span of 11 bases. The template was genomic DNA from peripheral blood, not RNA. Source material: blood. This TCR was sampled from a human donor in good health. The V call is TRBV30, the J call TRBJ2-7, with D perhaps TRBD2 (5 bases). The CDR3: CAWSRLGSEQYF. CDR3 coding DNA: TGTGCCTGGAGTAGGCTTGGGAGCGAGCAGTACTTC.